The 17 T cell receptor beta chains below all came from one sample that was sequenced in a study of blood T cell repertoires in COVID-19. Only in-frame clones appear in the TCRdb table, and some are missing; sequencing was by immunoSEQ multiplex PCR. Among roughly 310,000 clones listed, about 90% were seen once. Sequencing was performed on peripheral blood. Receptor source: a woman aged 25 to 39 with COVID-19, enrolled during active disease.

A note on this clone: The same CDR3 arises from other DNA sequences in this sample as well. The gene calls are TRBV7-9 and TRBJ2-1; D may be TRBD2 (6 bases). There are 16 residues in the CDR3. From germline, CDR1 is SEHNR and CDR2 FQNEAQ (reference sequence). V was cut by 4 bases and J by 0 bases, with 13 bases left in between. The CDR3 DNA reads TGTGCCAGCAGCTCTAATAGCGGTTCCTCCTACAATGAGCAGTTCTTC. Translation gives CASSSNSGSSYNEQFF.

This rearrangement joins TRBV28 to TRBJ2-5, with D perhaps TRBD2 (5 bases). The V gene's germline CDR1 is MDHEN and CDR2 SYDVKM. V gave up 5 bases and J gave up 2 bases, with 15 bases separating them. CDR3 length: 15 amino acids. CDR3 residues: CASSTPPSFQETQYF. DNA for the CDR3: TGTGCCAGCAGTACCCCCCCTAGCTTTCAAGAGACCCAGTACTTC.

There are a few counts of this clone. The chain recombines TRBV6-2 or TRBV6-3 with TRBJ1-5; 8 bases agree with TRBD1. The CDR3 loop spans 16 amino acids. Germline CDR1 is MNHEY and CDR2 is SVGEGT. The J segment lost 2 bases and the V segment lost 6 bases, leaving 9 bases of the junction unmatched. The CDR3 spells CASRPQGAGGNQPQHF. The CDR3 region has the DNA TGTGCCAGCAGACCTCAGGGGGCTGGAGGCAATCAGCCCCAGCATTTT.

This clone was counted a single time. This chain's CDR3 is CAFRADRGTEAFF. The CDR3 region has the DNA TGTGCCTTCCGGGCGGACAGGGGGACTGAAGCTTTCTTT. This chain joins TRBV30 and TRBJ1-1; TRBD1 matches 10 bases. V lost 7 bases to trimming and J lost 5 bases; unmatched junction nucleotides: 7. The CDR3 consists of 13 residues. Germline-derived CDR1 and CDR2 are GTSNPN and SVGIG (reference sequence).

The chain carries TRBV5-4 and TRBJ1-2; 9 nucleotides match TRBD1. CDR3 length: 17 residues. Unmatched junction bases numbered 6, after V lost 0 bases and J lost 0 bases. In germline, CDR1 is SGHNT, CDR2 YYREEE (reference sequence). CDR3 DNA: TGTGCCAGCAGCTTGGGGGGACAGGGATACACTAACTATGGCTACACCTTC. Amino acid sequence: CASSLGGQGYTNYGYTF.

The chain uses TRBV27 and TRBJ1-1, with D maybe TRBD1 (5 bases). This CDR3 spans 13 amino acids. V shed 5 bases and J shed 4 bases, with 11 bases lying between them. Germline V gene sequence: CDR1 MNHEY, CDR2 SMNVEV (reference sequence). The DNA of the CDR3 is TGTGCCAGCAGTCCCCCGGGGGGCACTGAAGCTTTCTTT. Translation gives CASSPPGGTEAFF.

The V and J genes are TRBV5-1 and TRBJ2-6; 7 bases are shared with TRBD1. The CDR3 is 16 residues long. Looked up from germline, CDR1 is SGHRS and CDR2 is YFSETQ. V lost 3 bases and J lost 4; bases outside the gene matches: 7. CDR3 residues: CASSSTGLGGANVLTF. In nucleotides, the CDR3 is TGCGCCAGCAGCTCGACAGGGCTCGGAGGGGCCAACGTCCTGACTTTC.

The J gene is TRBJ2-5, the V gene TRBV4-2; 8 bases agree with TRBD1. Germline V CDR1 and CDR2: LGHNA, YNFKEQ. The trim removed 8 bases at V and 5 bases at J, leaving 16 bases unmatched. The CDR3 spans 16 residues. The DNA of the CDR3 is TGTGCCAGCTCCCTAGGAGGCCAGGGGGCGCGGGAGACCCAGTACTTC. It specifies CASSLGGQGARETQYF.

V is TRBV5-6 and J is TRBJ2-3; 10 bases map to TRBD2. V lost 3 bases, J lost 3 bases, and 4 bases stayed unmatched. The CDR3 covers 15 residues. Germline V gene sequence: CDR1 SGHDT, CDR2 YYEEEE. CDR3 amino acids: CASSSLAGATDTQYF. In DNA form, the CDR3 reads TGTGCCAGCAGCTCGCTAGCGGGAGCGACAGATACGCAGTATTTT.

The chain combines TRBV18 with TRBJ1-5; maybe TRBD1 (6 bases). CDR3 length equals 15 residues. Germline CDR1 and CDR2: KGHSH and LQKENI. Trimming stripped 3 bases from V and 4 bases from J, with 13 bases between. CDR3 bases: TGTGCCAGCTCACCGACAGGTACCATTAATCAGCCCCAGCATTTT. Translating it yields CASSPTGTINQPQHF.

The chain carries TRBV6-5 and TRBJ2-4; TRBD1 aligns across 9 bases. After removal of 4 bases from V and 4 bases from J, the junction contained 5 bases not matched to a gene. Germline CDR1 is MNHEY and CDR2 is SVGAGI. This CDR3 is 15 amino acids long. CDR3 in amino acids: CASSLGQGQKNIQYF. The CDR3 DNA reads as TGTGCCAGCAGTTTGGGACAGGGACAAAAAAACATTCAGTACTTC.

The J gene is TRBJ1-2, the V gene TRBV19, with 8 positions matching TRBD1. The CDR3 extends over 14 amino acids. J lost 6 bases, V lost 6 bases, and 9 bases had no gene match. Germline V gives CDR1 LNHDA, CDR2 SQIVND (reference sequence). CDR3 coding DNA: TGTGCCAGTAGCAAAACAGGGGGTAAAGATGGCTACACCTTC. Translation gives CASSKTGGKDGYTF.

The chain recombines TRBV15 with TRBJ2-7; tentatively, D is TRBD1 (5 bases). The length of the CDR3 is 14 residues. Trimming took off 0 bases at V and 3 bases at J, with 9 bases between the two ends. Germline CDR1 is LNHNV and CDR2 is YYDKDF (reference sequence). The CDR3, as DNA: TGTGCCACCAGCAGAGATCGGCAGGGCTACGAGCAGTACTTC. Its translation: CATSRDRQGYEQYF.

This chain connects TRBV4-1 to TRBJ1-1; 7 bases align to TRBD1. J lost 0 bases, V lost 1 base, and 8 bases had no gene match. The germline CDR1 and CDR2 sequences are MGHRA and YSYEKL. The CDR3 has 17 amino acids. The CDR3 is CASSQVQGQRLNTEAFF. In DNA, the CDR3 is TGCGCCAGCAGCCAAGTCCAGGGACAGCGATTGAACACTGAAGCTTTCTTT.

The rearrangement links TRBV15 to TRBJ1-4, with TRBD1 identical over 9 bases. The germline CDR1 and CDR2 sequences are LNHNV and YYDKDF (reference sequence). The CDR3 length is 14 residues. The ends lost 8 bases at V and 6 bases at J; junction bases unmatched: 7. The CDR3 protein is CATARDRVDEKLFF. CDR3 coding DNA: TGTGCCACCGCCCGGGACAGGGTGGATGAAAAACTGTTTTTT.

The chain recombines TRBV7-2 with TRBJ1-5; D may be TRBD1 (6 bases). The ends were cut back, 0 bases at V and 5 bases at J, with 11 bases in the middle. Germline V gene lookup returns CDR1 SGHTA and CDR2 FQGNSA. The CDR3 is 15 amino acids. The chain's CDR3 is CASSLAGQGHQPQHF. The CDR3 DNA reads TGTGCCAGCAGCTTAGCGGGGCAGGGGCATCAGCCCCAGCATTTT.

The CDR3 region is CASSRPEVQTEAFF. CDR3 coding DNA: TGTGCCAGTAGTCGTCCTGAAGTCCAGACTGAAGCTTTCTTT. The chain couples TRBV19 to TRBJ1-1; no definite D call. The CDR3 contains 14 residues. V lost 5 bases to trimming and J lost 5 bases, with 15 bases between them. Germline lookup yields CDR1 LNHDA and CDR2 SQIVND (reference sequence).